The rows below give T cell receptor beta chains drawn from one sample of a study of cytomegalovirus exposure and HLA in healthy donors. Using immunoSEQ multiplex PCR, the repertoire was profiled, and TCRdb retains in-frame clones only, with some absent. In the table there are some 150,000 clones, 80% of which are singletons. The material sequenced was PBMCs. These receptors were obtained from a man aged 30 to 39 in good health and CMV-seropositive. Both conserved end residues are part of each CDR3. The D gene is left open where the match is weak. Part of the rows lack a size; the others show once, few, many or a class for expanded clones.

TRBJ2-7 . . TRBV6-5 TGTGCCAGCAGTCCTAGCAGACCCCCACGTACCGAGCAGTACTTC CASSPSRPPRTEQYF
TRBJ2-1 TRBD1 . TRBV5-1 TGCGCCAGCAGCTTGTTGACAGGGGAGCCCTACAATGAGCAGTTCTTC CASSLLTGEPYNEQFF
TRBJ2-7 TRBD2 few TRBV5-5 TGTGCCAGCAGCAACCACCTAGCGGGAGGAACCTACGAGCAGTACTTC CASSNHLAGGTYEQYF
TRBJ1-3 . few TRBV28 TGTGCCAGCAAACCTACCGGGACATTAGTAAACACCATATATTTT CASKPTGTLVNTIYF
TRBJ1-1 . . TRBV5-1 TGCGCCAGCAGCTTGGACGAGGGTTTGAACACTGAAGCTTTCTTT CASSLDEGLNTEAFF
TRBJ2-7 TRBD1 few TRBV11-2 TGTGCCAGCAGCTCGACAGGGGGCGGGGGTATCGAGCAGTACTTC CASSSTGGGGIEQYF
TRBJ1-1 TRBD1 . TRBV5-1 TGCGCCAGCAGCTTTAGCGAGGGGGCCACTGAAGCTTTCTTT CASSFSEGATEAFF
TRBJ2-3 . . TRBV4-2 TGTGCCAGCAGCCAAGCTACCCTGGATACGCAGTATTTT CASSQATLDTQYF
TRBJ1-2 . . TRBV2 TGTGCCAGCAGTGACGCACGGACTGTTTATGGCTACACCTTC CASSDARTVYGYTF
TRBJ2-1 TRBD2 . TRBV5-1 TGCGCCAGCAGCTTGGCGGGAGGTGGCTACAATGAGCAGTTCTTC CASSLAGGGYNEQFF
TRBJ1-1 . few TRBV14 TGTGCCAGCAGCCAAGGACTGTCAAAGAACACTGAAGCTTTCTTT CASSQGLSKNTEAFF
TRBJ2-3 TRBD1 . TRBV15 TGTGCCACCAGCAGAGATACAGGGGAAACGCAGTATTTT CATSRDTGETQYF
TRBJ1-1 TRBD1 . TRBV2 TGTGCCAGCTCCCTACGAACTTGGACAGGGGAGATGGAAGCTTTCTTT CASSLRTWTGEMEAFF
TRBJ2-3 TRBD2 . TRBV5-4 TGTGCCAGCAGCTGGAACACCGGGACTAGGTATAAATACACAGATACGCAGTATTTT CASSWNTGTRYKYTDTQYF
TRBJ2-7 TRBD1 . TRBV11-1 TGTGCCAGCAGCTACTCCCCGGGACAGTCGAATTACGAGCAGTACTTC CASSYSPGQSNYEQYF
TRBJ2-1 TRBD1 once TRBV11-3 TGTGCCAGCAGCTTAGGGCCCCGGACAGGGATGTTCTACAATGAGCAGTTCTTC CASSLGPRTGMFYNEQFF
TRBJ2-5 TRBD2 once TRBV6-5 TGTGCCAGCAGACGGACTAGCGGGGAACAAGAGACCCAGTACTTC CASRRTSGEQETQYF
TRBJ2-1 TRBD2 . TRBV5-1 TGCGCCAGCAGCTTGGTTGCTAGCGGGAGTGGGGAGCAGTTCTTC CASSLVASGSGEQFF
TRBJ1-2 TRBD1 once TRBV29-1 TGCAGCGTTTCTGGCCAGGGGGCCAACTATGGCTACACCTTC CSVSGQGANYGYTF
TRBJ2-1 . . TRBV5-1 TGCGCCAGCAGCTTGGCGCGGTACTCCTACAATGAGCAGTTCTTC CASSLARYSYNEQFF
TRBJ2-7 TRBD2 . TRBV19 TGTGCCAGTAGTCCAAGGACTAGCGGGATCTACGAGCAGTACTTC CASSPRTSGIYEQYF
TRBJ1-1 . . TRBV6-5 TGTGCCAGCAGTTGGGGACGGGGGAGCACTGAAGCTTTCTTT CASSWGRGSTEAFF
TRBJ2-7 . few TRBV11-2 TGTGCCAGCAGCAAGGGGTTCCACGAGCAGTACTTC CASSKGFHEQYF
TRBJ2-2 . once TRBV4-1 TGCGCCAGCAGCCCTCGACTAGTTGACACCGGGGAGCTGTTTTTT CASSPRLVDTGELFF
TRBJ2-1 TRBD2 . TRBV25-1 TGTGCCAGCAGTGACGGCGGGAGCTCCTACAATGAGCAGTTCTTC CASSDGGSSYNEQFF
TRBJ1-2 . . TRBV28 TGTGCCAGCAGTATGAGTGGCGGGGGCTATGGCTACACCTTC CASSMSGGGYGYTF
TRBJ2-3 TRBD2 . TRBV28 TGTGCCAGCAGTTCGTCCTTGAGGACTAGCGGGAAGACAGATACGCAGTATTTT CASSSSLRTSGKTDTQYF
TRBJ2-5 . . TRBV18 TGTGCCAGCTCACCGGGGCAGGAACGGGAGACCCAGTACTTC CASSPGQERETQYF
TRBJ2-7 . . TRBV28 TGTGCCAGCAGCTTCCCCCAGGGGATGTGGTACGAGCAGTACTTC CASSFPQGMWYEQYF
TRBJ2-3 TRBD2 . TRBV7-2 TGTGCCAGCAGCCTACGCCCCAGCGGGGGCACAGATACGCAGTATTTT CASSLRPSGGTDTQYF
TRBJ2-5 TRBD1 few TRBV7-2 TGTGCCAGCAGCTCGACAGGGGGCTCGGAGACCCAGTACTTC CASSSTGGSETQYF
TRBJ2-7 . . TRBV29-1 TGCAGCGTTGAAGATCTCAACGACTCGAACTACGAGCAGTACTTC CSVEDLNDSNYEQYF
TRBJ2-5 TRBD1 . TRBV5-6 TGTGCCAGCAGCCAGCCACGGACAGGGGGGTTAGAGACCCAGTACTTC CASSQPRTGGLETQYF
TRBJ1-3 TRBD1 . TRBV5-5 TGTGCCAGCAGCTCCGAGGGGGCGGGAGGAAACACCATATATTTT CASSSEGAGGNTIYF
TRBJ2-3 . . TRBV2 TGTGCCAGCAGTGAACCCCTGGGTAGCGAGACAGATACGCAGTATTTT CASSEPLGSETDTQYF
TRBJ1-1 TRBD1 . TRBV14 TGTGCCAGCACCCGGGGAAGACAGGGTGAAGCTTTCTTT CASTRGRQGEAFF
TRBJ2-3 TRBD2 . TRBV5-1 TGCGCCAGCAGCTTGGACGGGAGGATCGCAGATACGCAGTATTTT CASSLDGRIADTQYF
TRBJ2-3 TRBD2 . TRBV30 TGTGCCTGGAGTGGGTTGTTCGGGGGGAGGACAGATACGCAGTATTTT CAWSGLFGGRTDTQYF
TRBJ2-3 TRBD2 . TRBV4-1 TGCGCCAGCAGCCAAGTAATGTCGGCTAGCGGGAAAGACCCAGATACGCAGTATTTT CASSQVMSASGKDPDTQYF
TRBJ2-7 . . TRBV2 TGTGCCAGCAGTGAACTTCAGGGCCCCCCTAACGAGCAGTACTTC CASSELQGPPNEQYF
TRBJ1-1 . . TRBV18 TGTGCCAGCTCACCCGAAGCTGGGAGGAACACTGAAGCTTTCTTT CASSPEAGRNTEAFF
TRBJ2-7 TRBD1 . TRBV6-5 TGTGCCAGCAGTACGGACAGGGTGTCCTACGAGCAGTACTTC CASSTDRVSYEQYF
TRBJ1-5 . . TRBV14 TGTGCCAGCAGCCAAGACGGGAATCAGCCCCAGCATTTT CASSQDGNQPQHF
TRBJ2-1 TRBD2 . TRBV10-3 TGTGCCATCAGAGCTACCCCCGGGACTAGCGCGGACAATGAGCAGTTCTTC CAIRATPGTSADNEQFF
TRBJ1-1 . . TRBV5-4 TGTGCCTCCACGGGGAGGGGCACTGAAGCTTTCTTT CASTGRGTEAFF
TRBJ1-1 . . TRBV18 TGTGCCAGCTCACCAGTTCAGGTTCCAATGAACACTGAAGCTTTCTTT CASSPVQVPMNTEAFF
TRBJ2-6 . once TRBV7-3 TGTGCCAGCGCACTCTCTGGGGCCAACGTCCTGACTTTC CASALSGANVLTF
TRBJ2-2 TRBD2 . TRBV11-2 TGTGCCAGCAGCTTAGCTCTAGCGGGAGGTTCGGGCACCGGGGAGCTGTTTTTT CASSLALAGGSGTGELFF
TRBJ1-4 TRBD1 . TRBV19 TGTGCCAGTAGGTTTCGGCAGGGGGCTGAAAAACTGTTTTTT CASRFRQGAEKLFF
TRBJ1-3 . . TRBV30 TGTGCCTGGAGTCAGGGCTCTGGAAACACCATATATTTT CAWSQGSGNTIYF
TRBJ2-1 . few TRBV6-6 TGTGCCAGCAGGGGGAGTGGGCAGTTCTTC CASRGSGQFF
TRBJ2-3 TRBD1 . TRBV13 TGTGCCAGCAGCTCCTGGGGATCGGGGGACAGGGTAGGCACAGATACGCAGTATTTT CASSSWGSGDRVGTDTQYF
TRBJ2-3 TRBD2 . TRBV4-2 TGTGCCAGCAGCCAAGATTTCTCGTACCGGGGGGGAGATACGCAGTATTTT CASSQDFSYRGGDTQYF
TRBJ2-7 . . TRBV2 TGTGCCAGCAGTGAACGAGGGCCCTACGAGCAGTACTTC CASSERGPYEQYF
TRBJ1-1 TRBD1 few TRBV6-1 TGTGCCAGCAATGTCAGGGGGCTGAACACTGAAGCTTTCTTT CASNVRGLNTEAFF
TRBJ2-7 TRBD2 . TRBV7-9 TGTGCCAGCAGCCAAACCTCAAAGACTAGCGGTCCCTACGAGCAGTACTTC CASSQTSKTSGPYEQYF
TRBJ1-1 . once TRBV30 TGTGCCTGGAGTGTACAGGATATTGGAAGGGCTTTCTTT CAWSVQDIGRAFF